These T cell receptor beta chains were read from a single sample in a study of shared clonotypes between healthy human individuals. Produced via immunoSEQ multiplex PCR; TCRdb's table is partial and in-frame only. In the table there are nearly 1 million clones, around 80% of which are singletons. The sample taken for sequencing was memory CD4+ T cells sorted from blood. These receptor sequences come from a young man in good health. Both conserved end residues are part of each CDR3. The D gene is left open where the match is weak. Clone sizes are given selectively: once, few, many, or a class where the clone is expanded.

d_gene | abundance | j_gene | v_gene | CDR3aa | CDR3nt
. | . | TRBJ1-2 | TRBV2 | CASSEARDLRYGYTF | TGTGCCAGCAGTGAAGCGCGAGACCTGAGGTATGGCTACACCTTC
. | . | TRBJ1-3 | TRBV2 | CASKDSYSSGNTIYF | TGTGCCAGCAAGGACAGTTATTCCTCTGGAAACACCATATATTTT
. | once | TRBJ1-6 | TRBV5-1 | CASSLEGDKYSPLHF | TGCGCCAGCAGCTTGGAAGGGGACAAGTATTCACCCCTCCACTTT
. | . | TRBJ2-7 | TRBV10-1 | CASSDGGTPYEQYF | TGCGCCAGCAGTGACGGGGGGACACCCTACGAGCAGTACTTC
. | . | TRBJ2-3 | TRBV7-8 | CASSQGGDTQYF | TGTGCCAGCAGCCAAGGGGGAGATACGCAGTATTTT
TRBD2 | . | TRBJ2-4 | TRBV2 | CASSRPAGGPGAKNIQYF | TGTGCCAGCAGTCGTCCAGCGGGAGGGCCCGGAGCCAAAAACATTCAGTACTTC
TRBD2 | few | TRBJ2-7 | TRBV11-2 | CASSWGGRTYEQYF | TGTGCCAGCAGCTGGGGCGGGAGGACCTACGAGCAGTACTTC
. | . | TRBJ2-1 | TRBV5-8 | CASTKSPSYNEQFF | TGTGCCAGCACCAAGTCGCCCTCCTACAATGAGCAGTTCTTC
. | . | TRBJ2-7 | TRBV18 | CASSLSQGSYEQYF | TGTGCCAGCTCACTATCTCAGGGATCCTACGAGCAGTACTTC
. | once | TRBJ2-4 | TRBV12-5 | CASGTDSFLAKNIQYF | TGTGCTAGTGGGACTGACAGTTTTCTAGCCAAAAACATTCAGTACTTC
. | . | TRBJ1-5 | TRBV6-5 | CASSQNGRRNQPQHF | TGTGCCAGCAGCCAAAACGGGCGCCGCAATCAGCCCCAGCATTTT
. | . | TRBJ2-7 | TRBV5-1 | CASSSGSSYEQYF | TGCGCCAGCAGCTCTGGCAGCTCCTACGAGCAGTACTTC
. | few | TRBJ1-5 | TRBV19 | CATATGNQPQHF | TGTGCCACCGCGACAGGTAATCAGCCCCAGCATTTT
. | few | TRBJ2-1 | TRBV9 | CASSVSMSNEQFF | TGTGCCAGCAGCGTATCGATGTCAAATGAGCAGTTCTTC
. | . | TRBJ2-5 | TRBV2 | CASGQGVGSAETQYF | TGTGCCAGCGGCCAAGGAGTGGGCTCGGCGGAGACCCAGTACTTC
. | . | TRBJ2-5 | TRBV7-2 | CASRDRAGETQYF | TGTGCCAGCAGGGACCGGGCTGGGGAGACCCAGTACTTC
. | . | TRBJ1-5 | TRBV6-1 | CASSEGTVDQPQHF | TGTGCCAGCAGTGAAGGGACGGTCGATCAGCCCCAGCATTTT
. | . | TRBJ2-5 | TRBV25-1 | CASSPFGSWETQYF | TGTGCCAGCAGTCCGTTCGGGAGTTGGGAGACCCAGTACTTC
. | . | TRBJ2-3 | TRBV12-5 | CASVGGWWGTDTQYF | TGTGCTAGTGTCGGGGGTTGGTGGGGCACAGATACGCAGTATTTT
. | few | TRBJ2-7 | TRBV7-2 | CASSLTPGLETYEQYF | TGTGCCAGCAGCTTAACTCCGGGGTTGGAGACCTACGAGCAGTACTTC
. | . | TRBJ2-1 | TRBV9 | CASSVATSSYNEQFF | TGTGCCAGCAGCGTAGCGACTAGCTCCTACAATGAGCAGTTCTTC
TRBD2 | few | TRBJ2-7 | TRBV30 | CAWRLSGKGEQYF | TGTGCCTGGAGACTAAGCGGGAAAGGCGAGCAGTACTTC
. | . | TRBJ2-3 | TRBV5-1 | CASSSSSTDTQYF | TGCGCCAGCAGCTCCTCTAGCACAGATACGCAGTATTTT
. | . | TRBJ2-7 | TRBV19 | CASSKDRGNYEQYF | TGTGCCAGTAGCAAGGATAGGGGGAACTACGAGCAGTACTTC
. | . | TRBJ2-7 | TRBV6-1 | CASSVGTGGKQYF | TGTGCCAGCAGTGTGGGGACTGGTGGGAAGCAGTACTTC
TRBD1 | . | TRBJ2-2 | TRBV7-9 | CASSGDSDTGELFF | TGTGCCAGCAGCGGGGACAGCGATACCGGGGAGCTGTTTTTT
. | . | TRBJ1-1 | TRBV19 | CASSRNTNTEAFF | TGTGCCAGTAGTAGGAATACGAACACTGAAGCTTTCTTT
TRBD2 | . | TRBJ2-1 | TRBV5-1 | CASSFGGGTYNEQFF | TGCGCCAGCAGCTTCGGCGGGGGGACCTACAATGAGCAGTTCTTC
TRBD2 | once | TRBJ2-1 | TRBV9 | CASSVAGGDKRNEQFF | TGTGCCAGCAGCGTAGCCGGGGGGGACAAGAGGAATGAGCAGTTCTTC
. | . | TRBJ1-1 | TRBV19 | CASSKAQKGRTEAFF | TGTGCCAGTAGTAAGGCCCAAAAGGGGAGGACTGAAGCTTTCTTT
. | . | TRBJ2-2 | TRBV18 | CASSRQGTGELFF | TGTGCCAGCTCACGCCAGGGGACCGGGGAGCTGTTTTTT
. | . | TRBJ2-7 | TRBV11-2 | CASSSGAVGYEQYF | TGTGCCAGCAGCTCGGGGGCGGTTGGCTACGAGCAGTACTTC
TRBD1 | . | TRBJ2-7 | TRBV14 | CASSQEPGQGYYEQYF | TGTGCCAGCAGCCAGGAACCGGGACAGGGGTACTACGAGCAGTACTTC
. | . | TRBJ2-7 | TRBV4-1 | CASSLRDLGNEQYF | TGCGCCAGCAGCCTAAGGGACCTGGGGAACGAGCAGTACTTC
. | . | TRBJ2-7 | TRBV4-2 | CASSHIGTPPYEQYF | TGTGCCAGCAGCCACATCGGCACTCCTCCCTACGAGCAGTACTTC
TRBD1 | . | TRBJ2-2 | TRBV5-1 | CASSMDRGNTGELFF | TGCGCCAGCAGCATGGACAGGGGGAACACCGGGGAGCTGTTTTTT
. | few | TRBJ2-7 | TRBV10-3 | CAISTSPQTGGEQYF | TGTGCCATCAGTACCTCTCCCCAGACAGGCGGCGAGCAGTACTTC
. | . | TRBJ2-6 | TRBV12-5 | CASGPGAGSGISGANVLTF | TGTGCTAGTGGTCCTGGGGCAGGGTCCGGAATCTCTGGGGCCAACGTCCTGACTTTC
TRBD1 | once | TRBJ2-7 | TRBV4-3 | CASSHSTGGSYEQYF | TGCGCCAGCAGCCATTCGACAGGGGGAAGCTACGAGCAGTACTTC
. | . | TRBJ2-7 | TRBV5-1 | CASREDPGATTYEQYF | TGCGCCAGCAGAGAAGACCCGGGAGCCACGACCTACGAGCAGTACTTC
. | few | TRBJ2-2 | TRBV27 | CASTPRSGYTGELFF | TGTGCCAGCACCCCCAGGTCGGGGTATACCGGGGAGCTGTTTTTT
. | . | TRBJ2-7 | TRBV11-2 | CASSLDLTVSYEQYF | TGTGCCAGCAGCTTAGACTTGACCGTCTCCTACGAGCAGTACTTC
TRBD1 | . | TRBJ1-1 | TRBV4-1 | CASSQGLRGRNTEAFF | TGCGCCAGCAGCCAAGGTCTTAGGGGGCGGAACACTGAAGCTTTCTTT
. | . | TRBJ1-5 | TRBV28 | CASTSTPRNQPQHF | TGTGCCAGCACCTCGACCCCGCGGAATCAGCCCCAGCATTTT